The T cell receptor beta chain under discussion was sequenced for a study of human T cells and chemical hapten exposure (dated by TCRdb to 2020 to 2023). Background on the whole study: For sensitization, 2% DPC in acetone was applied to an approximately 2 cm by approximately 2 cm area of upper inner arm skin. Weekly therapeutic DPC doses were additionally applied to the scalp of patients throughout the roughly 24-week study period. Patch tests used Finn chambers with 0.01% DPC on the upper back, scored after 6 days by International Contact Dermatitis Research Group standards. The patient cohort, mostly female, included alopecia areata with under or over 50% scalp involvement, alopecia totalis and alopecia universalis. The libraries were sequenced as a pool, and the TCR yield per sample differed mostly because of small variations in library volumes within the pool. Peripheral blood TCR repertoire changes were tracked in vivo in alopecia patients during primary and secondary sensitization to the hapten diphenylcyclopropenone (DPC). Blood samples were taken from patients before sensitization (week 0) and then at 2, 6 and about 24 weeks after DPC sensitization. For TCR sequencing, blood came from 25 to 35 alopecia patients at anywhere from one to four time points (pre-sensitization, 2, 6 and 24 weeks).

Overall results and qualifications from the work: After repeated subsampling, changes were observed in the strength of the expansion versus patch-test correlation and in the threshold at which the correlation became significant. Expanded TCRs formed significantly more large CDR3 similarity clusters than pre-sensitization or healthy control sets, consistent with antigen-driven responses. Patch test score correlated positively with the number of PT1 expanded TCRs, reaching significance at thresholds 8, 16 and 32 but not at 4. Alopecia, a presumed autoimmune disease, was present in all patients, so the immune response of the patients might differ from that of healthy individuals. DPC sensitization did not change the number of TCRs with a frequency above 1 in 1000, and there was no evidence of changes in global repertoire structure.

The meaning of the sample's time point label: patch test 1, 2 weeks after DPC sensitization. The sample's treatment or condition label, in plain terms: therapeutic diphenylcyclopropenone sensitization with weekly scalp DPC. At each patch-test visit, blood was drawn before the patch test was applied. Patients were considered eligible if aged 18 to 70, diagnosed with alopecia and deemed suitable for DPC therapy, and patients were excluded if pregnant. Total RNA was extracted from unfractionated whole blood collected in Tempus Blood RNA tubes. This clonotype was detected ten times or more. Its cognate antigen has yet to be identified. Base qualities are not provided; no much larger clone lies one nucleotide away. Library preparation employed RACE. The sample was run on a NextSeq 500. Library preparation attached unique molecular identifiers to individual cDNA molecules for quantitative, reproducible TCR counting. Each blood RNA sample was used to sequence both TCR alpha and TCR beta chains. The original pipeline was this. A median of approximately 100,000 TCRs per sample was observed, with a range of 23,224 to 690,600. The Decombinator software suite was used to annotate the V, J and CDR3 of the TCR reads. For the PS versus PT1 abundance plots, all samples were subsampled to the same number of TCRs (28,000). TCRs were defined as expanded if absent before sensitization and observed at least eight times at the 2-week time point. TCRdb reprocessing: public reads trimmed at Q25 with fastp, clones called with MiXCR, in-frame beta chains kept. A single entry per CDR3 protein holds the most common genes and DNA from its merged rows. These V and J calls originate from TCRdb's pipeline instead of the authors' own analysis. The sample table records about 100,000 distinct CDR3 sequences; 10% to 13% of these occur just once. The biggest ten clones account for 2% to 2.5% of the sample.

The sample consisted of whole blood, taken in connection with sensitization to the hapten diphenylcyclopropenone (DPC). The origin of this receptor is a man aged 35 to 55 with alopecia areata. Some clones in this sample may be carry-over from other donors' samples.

The sequenced DNA: TGCAGTGCTAGAGATGTAACGGACCCGAATTTGAATGAGCAGTTCTTC. This is translated as CSARDVTDPNLNEQFF. This chain joins TRBV20-1 to TRBJ2-1; the D gene identity is not certain. The CDR3 spans 16 residues, from the cysteine through the phenylalanine. Only the CDR3 DNA is retained, 48 bases long and in frame from the first base. Trimming costs V 0 bases and J 7 bases, and their ends lie 19 bases apart. The germline V gene (reference sequence) sets CDR1 to DFQATT and CDR2 to SNEGSKA.